This TCR beta chain is drawn from a study of cytomegalovirus exposure and HLA in healthy donors. PCR primers comprised 60 Vbeta and 13 Jbeta primers. The repertoire was sequenced with immunoSEQ multiplex PCR; TCRdb's copy has only in-frame clones and lacks some. The sample lists 100,000 to 120,000 clones, 70% to 80% occurring once. This CDR3 region has 14 residues. Per the germline V gene, CDR1 is SGHNT and CDR2 is YYREEE (reference sequence). Between the trimmed V and J ends, which lost 4 bases and 3 bases, there was a span of 10 bases. The sequence was obtained from a man aged 25 to 40 in good health and CMV-seronegative. The chain links TRBV5-4 to TRBJ1-4; D might be TRBD1 (5 bases). What was sequenced was PBMCs. CDR3: CASSPQGSNEKLFF. In DNA form, the CDR3 reads TGTGCCAGCAGCCCCCAGGGATCTAATGAAAAACTGTTTTTT.